The entry that follows covers one TCR beta chain sequence. The clone's antigen remains unknown. No per-base quality is available; no much larger clone lies one base away. In the paper's terms, the time point label means: human tissue collected at research (rapid) autopsy. Over a roughly three-year period, a research-autopsy study prospectively enrolled about seven adult allo-HCT recipients who had steroid-refractory GVHD. Gastrointestinal GVHD was present in all GVHD patients, several lines of GVHD-directed therapy were administered to all GVHD patients, and skin involvement was additionally present in several GVHD patients. Autopsy tissues included GI sites from esophagus to rectum, liver, skin and lymphoid organs including spleen, after a median post-mortem interval of approximately 10 hours. Autopsy specimens were bisected, with one portion flash-frozen in liquid nitrogen and the rest formalin-fixed; GI outer muscle layers were removed. To extract genomic DNA from frozen tissues, either the Mag-Bind Blood & Tissue DNA HDQ 96 Kit on a Chemagic 360 or the DNeasy Blood & Tissue Kit was used. Because of concern about red blood cell contamination, extracted DNA was further purified using the Genomic DNA Clean & Concentrator-25 kit.

The CDR3 numbers 17 residues from cysteine through phenylalanine. The DNA shown is the 51-base CDR3, in frame from base 1. The germline ends are 19 bases apart after V is trimmed by 7 bases and J by 0 bases. In the germline V gene, CDR1 corresponds to SQVTM and CDR2 to ANQGSEA. These data are taken from a study of tissue T cells after allogeneic stem cell transplantation (dated by TCRdb to the early 2020s). Turning to the overall study: Every GVHD patient got a graft from a donor, with several grafts unmodified and three CD34-selected to deplete T cells. When multiple samples of a tissue existed, pathologist review of H&E sections prioritized samples with histologically apparent lymphocytes for sequencing. The study profiled TCR beta repertoires in many tissues obtained from research autopsies of patients with and without GVHD, and also in mouse models of GVHD. The human arm was conducted as a prospective observational study, and neither blinding nor randomization was performed.

Library construction relied on the immunoSEQ multiplex PCR assay. TCRbeta CDR3 sequencing was performed at survey depth by Adaptive Biotechnologies, and CDR3 sequences, V/J genes, productive frequency and template counts were reported. Amplification of TCR beta CDR3 regions started from genomic DNA instead of RNA. The authors processed their data as follows. Jensen-Shannon divergence was used to quantify pairwise repertoire overlap between tissues, with a value of 1 indicating complete divergence and a value of 0 indicating identical repertoires. Tissues were clustered by single-linkage agglomerative hierarchical clustering of pairwise JSD values and displayed as dendrograms. All patient samples were analyzed with GLIPH2 using simulation_depth 1000, kmer_min_depth 3 and cdr3_length_cutoff 8, and only groups containing more than two unique CDR3s were kept. A standardized tissue-overlap score was generated by extrapolating Jaccard GLIPH-group overlap across patients to a standard repertoire size of 1000 clones. Linear mixed-effect models, with tissue included as a fixed effect and individual included as a random effect, were used to assess associations of diversity with clinical or experimental variables. Imported from immuneACCESS, the table was reduced by TCRdb to in-frame sequences with V and J called. These copies leave out some clones; in studies compared against another copy, an unresolved V gene accounts for under half, and the cause of the remainder is not known. The V and J calls and clone size were taken over from that table, and D and trimming were inferred from the DNA. This sample lists around 2,700 clones; about 61% were detected once. The top ten constitute less than 20% of the sample.

Overall study outcomes, separate from this receptor: In both patients and mice, T cells from blood and spleen covered only a limited part of the TCR repertoire found in tissues. The study did not determine which tissue TCRs were alloreactive or antigen-specific, and some clones might have been persisting host cells. Within patients, how anatomically similar the tissues were was a key factor in shaping TCR repertoire composition, regardless of disease or transplant status. The patient cohort was small and varied clinically, and sampling depth was recognized as a limitation. Few T cell clones were found to be shared across patients, but shared repertoire signatures across patients were revealed in a tissue-specific fashion by motif-based clustering.

The chain uses TRBV29-1 and TRBJ2-6; 5 matching bases give a weak D call of TRBD2. Specimen: descending colon tissue, collected at autopsy. This clonotype was obtained from a male patient aged 60 or older with steroid-refractory graft-versus-host disease after an allogeneic stem cell transplant. After a transplant, some T cells may be the graft donor's own cells. The DNA sequence is as follows: TGCAGCGCACTCAATTATGGAGGAGGCTCTGGGGCCAACGTCCTGACTTTC. Translated, it reads CSALNYGGGSGANVLTF.